These T cell receptor beta chains were read from a single sample in a study of blood T cell repertoires in COVID-19. Measured with immunoSEQ multiplex PCR; TCRdb has only the in-frame clones, and not every one. Altogether 45,000 to 55,000 clones are present, about 90% being singletons, with the ten largest covering over 3%. The sequencing input was peripheral blood. All receptors come from a human donor in a cohort sampled during active COVID-19. CDR3s include the opening cysteine and the closing phenylalanine or tryptophan. Fields, in order: J gene, clone size, D gene, V gene, CDR3 length, CDR3 DNA, CDR3 protein. D genes are given only for firm matches. A clone size is listed for some rows: how often the clone was seen (once, few, many), or a class if it is expanded.

J gene: TRBJ1-1
clone size: .
D gene: .
V gene: TRBV18
CDR3 length: 13
CDR3 DNA: TGTGCCAGCTCAGAACTGCCTATAACTGAAGCTTTCTTT
CDR3 protein: CASSELPITEAFF

J gene: TRBJ2-3
clone size: .
D gene: .
V gene: TRBV15
CDR3 length: 15
CDR3 DNA: TGTGCCACCAGCCCCGCCAGCGCGAGCACAGATACGCAGTATTTT
CDR3 protein: CATSPASASTDTQYF

J gene: TRBJ2-1
clone size: .
D gene: .
V gene: TRBV6-1
CDR3 length: 15
CDR3 DNA: TGTGCCAGCAGTGAACGACTAGGTTTAGGAAATGAGCAGTTCTTC
CDR3 protein: CASSERLGLGNEQFF

J gene: TRBJ2-7
clone size: .
D gene: .
V gene: TRBV28
CDR3 length: 14
CDR3 DNA: TGTGCCAGCAGGGAAACGGACTCGCGCTACGAGCAGTACTTC
CDR3 protein: CASRETDSRYEQYF

J gene: TRBJ2-1
clone size: .
D gene: TRBD2
V gene: TRBV3-1/TRBV3-2
CDR3 length: 16
CDR3 DNA: TGTGCCAGCAGCCAATCCACTAGACTAGCGGGGGATGAGCAGTTCTTC
CDR3 protein: CASSQSTRLAGDEQFF

J gene: TRBJ2-7
clone size: .
D gene: .
V gene: TRBV11-2
CDR3 length: 16
CDR3 DNA: TGTGCCAGCAGCTTTGGGCAGGGTTACGGGCTCTACGAGCAGTACTTC
CDR3 protein: CASSFGQGYGLYEQYF

J gene: TRBJ1-2
clone size: .
D gene: TRBD1
V gene: TRBV2
CDR3 length: 13
CDR3 DNA: TGTGCCAGCAGTGGACAGGGAGGCTATGGCTACACCTTC
CDR3 protein: CASSGQGGYGYTF

J gene: TRBJ2-3
clone size: .
D gene: .
V gene: TRBV18
CDR3 length: 16
CDR3 DNA: TGTGCCAGCTCACCACTAAGCGGCCCTAGCACAGATACGCAGTATTTT
CDR3 protein: CASSPLSGPSTDTQYF

J gene: TRBJ2-7
clone size: .
D gene: .
V gene: TRBV7-2
CDR3 length: 12
CDR3 DNA: TGTGCCAGCAGCTACGGGGGTTACGAGCAGTACTTC
CDR3 protein: CASSYGGYEQYF

J gene: TRBJ2-1
clone size: .
D gene: TRBD1
V gene: TRBV5-8
CDR3 length: 20
CDR3 DNA: TGTGCCAGCAGCTCACATCCGGGACAGGGGATCAAATATTCCTACAATGAGCAGTTCTTC
CDR3 protein: CASSSHPGQGIKYSYNEQFF

J gene: TRBJ2-7
clone size: .
D gene: TRBD2
V gene: TRBV7-7
CDR3 length: 14
CDR3 DNA: TGTGCTAGCAGCCCCGGACTAGCGGGAGGGGTGCAGTACTTC
CDR3 protein: CASSPGLAGGVQYF

J gene: TRBJ2-1
clone size: .
D gene: .
V gene: TRBV5-1
CDR3 length: 15
CDR3 DNA: TGCGCCAGCAGCGGGGCTGGTAGCTCCTACAATGAGCAGTTCTTC
CDR3 protein: CASSGAGSSYNEQFF

J gene: TRBJ1-1
clone size: .
D gene: TRBD1
V gene: TRBV19
CDR3 length: 14
CDR3 DNA: TGTGCCAGTAGCACCGGGACAGGCGGAACTGAAGCTTTCTTT
CDR3 protein: CASSTGTGGTEAFF

J gene: TRBJ2-3
clone size: .
D gene: .
V gene: TRBV14
CDR3 length: 13
CDR3 DNA: TGTGCCAGCAGCACACTAGGTTCAGATACGCAGTATTTT
CDR3 protein: CASSTLGSDTQYF

J gene: TRBJ1-5
clone size: once
D gene: TRBD1
V gene: TRBV28
CDR3 length: 15
CDR3 DNA: TGTGCCAGCAGTTGGGACAGGGAAGAGAATCAGCCCCAGCATTTT
CDR3 protein: CASSWDREENQPQHF

J gene: TRBJ2-1
clone size: once
D gene: .
V gene: TRBV3-1/TRBV3-2
CDR3 length: 13
CDR3 DNA: TGTGCCAGCAGCCTTCCGGGGCTAGCGGAGCAGTTCTTC
CDR3 protein: CASSLPGLAEQFF

J gene: TRBJ2-2
clone size: .
D gene: TRBD1
V gene: TRBV6-5
CDR3 length: 15
CDR3 DNA: TGTGCCAGCAGATCGGACAGGCCTAACACCGGGGAGCTGTTTTTT
CDR3 protein: CASRSDRPNTGELFF

J gene: TRBJ1-5
clone size: .
D gene: .
V gene: TRBV6-5
CDR3 length: 14
CDR3 DNA: TGTGCCAGCAGTTACTCGAGTAACAATCAGCCCCAGCATTTT
CDR3 protein: CASSYSSNNQPQHF

J gene: TRBJ2-5
clone size: few
D gene: TRBD2
V gene: TRBV5-1
CDR3 length: 15
CDR3 DNA: TGCGCCAGCAGCCAGATTGGACTAGCGGGAGAGACCCAGTACTTC
CDR3 protein: CASSQIGLAGETQYF

J gene: TRBJ2-3
clone size: .
D gene: TRBD1
V gene: TRBV20-1
CDR3 length: 16
CDR3 DNA: TGCAGTGCTAGTGGGACAGGGCAATTTCGTACAGATACGCAGTATTTT
CDR3 protein: CSASGTGQFRTDTQYF

J gene: TRBJ1-2
clone size: few
D gene: .
V gene: TRBV30
CDR3 length: 10
CDR3 DNA: TGTGCCTGGAGGGCAGGGGGCTACACCTTC
CDR3 protein: CAWRAGGYTF

J gene: TRBJ2-3
clone size: .
D gene: TRBD1
V gene: TRBV7-2
CDR3 length: 15
CDR3 DNA: TGTGCCAGCAGCAGGGACAGGGGGCTGGCAGATACGCAGTATTTT
CDR3 protein: CASSRDRGLADTQYF

J gene: TRBJ2-3
clone size: .
D gene: .
V gene: TRBV3-1/TRBV3-2
CDR3 length: 12
CDR3 DNA: TGTGCCAGCAGCCAAGTGCAGGATACGCAGTATTTT
CDR3 protein: CASSQVQDTQYF

J gene: TRBJ1-6
clone size: .
D gene: .
V gene: TRBV2
CDR3 length: 17
CDR3 DNA: TGTGCCAGCAGTGGGGTTCTGGCAGCGAGAAATAATTCACCCCTCCACTTT
CDR3 protein: CASSGVLAARNNSPLHF

J gene: TRBJ1-5
clone size: .
D gene: .
V gene: TRBV15
CDR3 length: 12
CDR3 DNA: TGTGCCACCAGCAGGGGAGATCAGCCCCAGCATTTT
CDR3 protein: CATSRGDQPQHF

J gene: TRBJ2-7
clone size: .
D gene: TRBD2
V gene: TRBV2
CDR3 length: 16
CDR3 DNA: TGTGCCAGCAGTGAAGAACTAGCGGGATCCCCCTACGAGCAGTACTTC
CDR3 protein: CASSEELAGSPYEQYF

J gene: TRBJ2-7
clone size: .
D gene: .
V gene: TRBV4-2
CDR3 length: 15
CDR3 DNA: TGTGCCAGCAGCCAAGAGGTGGGACTCGTCTACGAGCAGTACTTC
CDR3 protein: CASSQEVGLVYEQYF

J gene: TRBJ2-7
clone size: .
D gene: TRBD1
V gene: TRBV7-9
CDR3 length: 13
CDR3 DNA: TGTGCCAGCAGCTCGACAGGGTCCTACGAGCAGTACTTC
CDR3 protein: CASSSTGSYEQYF

J gene: TRBJ2-5
clone size: .
D gene: TRBD2
V gene: TRBV25-1
CDR3 length: 16
CDR3 DNA: TGTGCCAGCAGTGAATTGGGACTAGCGGGTGGAGAGACCCAGTACTTC
CDR3 protein: CASSELGLAGGETQYF

J gene: TRBJ1-2
clone size: .
D gene: .
V gene: TRBV3-1/TRBV3-2
CDR3 length: 16
CDR3 DNA: TGTGCCAGCAGCCCTACGGCAGGGCTTGGGAACTATGGCTACACCTTC
CDR3 protein: CASSPTAGLGNYGYTF

J gene: TRBJ2-1
clone size: .
D gene: .
V gene: TRBV7-2
CDR3 length: 14
CDR3 DNA: TGTGCCAGCAGCTTAGTTACAGCCAAGGATGAGCAGTTCTTC
CDR3 protein: CASSLVTAKDEQFF

J gene: TRBJ2-3
clone size: .
D gene: TRBD2
V gene: TRBV11-3
CDR3 length: 19
CDR3 DNA: TGTGCCAGCAGCTTAGAACTAGCGGGAGGCCTGCTGGAGTCAGATACGCAGTATTTT
CDR3 protein: CASSLELAGGLLESDTQYF

J gene: TRBJ2-3
clone size: .
D gene: .
V gene: TRBV5-5
CDR3 length: 13
CDR3 DNA: TGTGCCAGCAGCCAGTCTAGCCCAGATACGCAGTATTTT
CDR3 protein: CASSQSSPDTQYF

J gene: TRBJ1-1
clone size: .
D gene: .
V gene: TRBV27
CDR3 length: 12
CDR3 DNA: TGTGCCAGCAGCCAGCGGGACACTGAAGCTTTCTTT
CDR3 protein: CASSQRDTEAFF

J gene: TRBJ2-5
clone size: .
D gene: TRBD2
V gene: TRBV15
CDR3 length: 15
CDR3 DNA: TGTGCCACCAGCAGAGAAGCGGGAGGAGTCGAGACCCAGTACTTC
CDR3 protein: CATSREAGGVETQYF

J gene: TRBJ2-7
clone size: .
D gene: .
V gene: TRBV11-2
CDR3 length: 15
CDR3 DNA: TGTGCCAGCAGCTTAATCCGGGGCGCACGGGGGGAGCAGTACTTC
CDR3 protein: CASSLIRGARGEQYF

J gene: TRBJ2-7
clone size: .
D gene: TRBD2
V gene: TRBV4-1
CDR3 length: 14
CDR3 DNA: TGCGCCAGCAGCCAACACGCGGGAGACTACGAGCAGTACTTC
CDR3 protein: CASSQHAGDYEQYF